This T cell receptor beta chain was sequenced during a study of T-cell reconstitution after alpha-beta-depleted transplantation in children. Points from the study as a whole: Several hundred graft clones that had expanded were reportedly the source of alpha-beta T cells about two months after transplant. From newly produced T cells came most of the T-cell counts and diversity one year after transplant. Some patients' high day-60 TCRbeta diversity was traced to surviving recipient T cells and thymic progenitors.

During its preparation, the TCRbeta library received unique molecular identifiers. TCRdb analysed the PCR reads with MiXCR anew, one entry per CDR3 protein. In the table there are fewer than 150,000 distinct CDR3 sequences, 23% of which are singletons. The ends were cut back, 0 bases at V and 8 bases at J, with 13 bases in the middle. CDR3 length: 13 residues. Germline lookup yields CDR1 SQVTM and CDR2 ANQGSEA. To note about this clonotype: Antigen: not known.

This receptor was obtained from a male patient aged 2 to 10 who had a stem cell transplant for chronic granulomatous disease, so the T cells may come from the graft donor. The sample consisted of PBMCs, mostly from graft donor cells, taken 180 days after TCRalphabeta/CD19-depleted stem cell transplant. The chain uses TRBV29-1 and TRBJ1-2; D call uncertain. CDR3 residues: CSVEDLPGGGYTF. The CDR3 DNA reads as TGCAGCGTTGAAGATTTACCGGGAGGCGGCTACACCTTC.